The subject of this entry is one T cell receptor (beta chain). Its antigen remains unidentified. No qualities accompany the bases; no much larger clone lies one base away. The receptor library was made with PCR. Sequenced using an Illumina HiSeq 2500. TCR libraries were prepared with molecular barcoding, using unique molecular identifiers to normalize TCRbeta repertoire quantification. TCRdb reprocessed the public reads (quality trimming at Q25 with fastp, clone calling with MiXCR) and kept in-frame beta chains. For every CDR3 protein sequence, its rows merge into one entry that carries the most common genes and DNA. The sample table records about 980,000 distinct CDR3 sequences; about 29% of these occur just once. The leading ten clones occupy roughly 27% of the sample. The CDR3 spans 14 residues, from the cysteine through the phenylalanine. Of all the DNA, just the CDR3 is kept, 42 bases in frame from base 1. V is shortened by 1 base, J by 0 bases, and the region joining them spans 7 bases. Based on the germline V gene, the CDR1 and CDR2 sequences are SGHDT and YYEEEE.

What the treatment or condition label conveys for this sample: allogeneic hematopoietic cell transplantation with graft depleted of TCRalphabeta T cells and CD19 B cells. Transplant recipients were children who received TCRalphabeta/CD19-depleted allogeneic hematopoietic cell grafts. This sample was taken from a study of T-cell reconstitution after alpha-beta-depleted transplantation in children (dated by TCRdb to the mid-2010s). Background for the entire study: Using TCR repertoire profiling, the study quantitatively followed how T-cell immune reconstitution unfolded in children after TCRalphabeta/CD19-depleted allogeneic hematopoietic cell transplantation. Study-level results and caveats: The frequencies of hyperexpanded clones fell over the following months, and after one year, T-cell counts and TCRbeta diversity were mostly attributed to newly produced T cells. About two months after transplant, the apparently early recovery of alphabetaT-cell counts reportedly depended on just several hundred clones that had expanded rapidly and came from non-depleted graft cells. In some patients, high TCRbeta diversity at day 60 was attributed to recipient T cells and intrathymic progenitors that had survived conditioning.

The sample here was PBMCs, mostly from graft donor cells, taken 360 days after TCRalphabeta/CD19-depleted stem cell transplant. The sequence came from a boy younger than two who had a stem cell transplant for SCID, so the T cells may come from the graft donor. The chain was built from TRBV5-6 and TRBJ1-1; there is no confident call for the D gene. The CDR3 has the sequence CASSLMALNTEAFF. The DNA sequence reads TGTGCCAGCAGCTTGATGGCACTGAACACTGAAGCTTTCTTT.